Each of the 24 T cell receptor beta chains below was sequenced from the same sample in a study of blood T cell repertoires in COVID-19. Clones were sequenced by immunoSEQ multiplex PCR, and TCRdb holds only the in-frame ones, with some missing. This table has under 450,000 clones, 80% to 85% appearing once. The specimen was PBMCs or T cells enriched from blood (not recorded which). Every receptor here comes from a woman in her forties or fifties who had recovered from COVID-19.

This chain joins TRBV14 and TRBJ1-1; D is unclear. The CDR3 spans 13 residues. Germline assignment: CDR1 SGHDN and CDR2 FVKESK. Trimming stripped 3 bases from V and 4 bases from J, with 9 bases between. CDR3 protein: CASSHVSGTEAFF. In DNA, the CDR3 is TGTGCCAGCAGCCACGTTAGTGGCACTGAAGCTTTCTTT.

This chain joins TRBV6-6 and TRBJ2-2, with TRBD2 identical over 14 bases. The CDR3 loop spans 17 amino acids. V trimming: 6 bases; J trimming: 1 base; junction bases outside the gene matches: 4. The germline V gene has CDR1 MNHNY and CDR2 SVGAGI (reference sequence). The CDR3 reads CASRRLAGGMNTGELFF. The CDR3 bases are TGTGCCAGCAGGCGACTAGCGGGGGGGATGAACACCGGGGAGCTGTTTTTT.

The chain uses TRBV19 and TRBJ1-2; 7 bases agree with TRBD1. The CDR3 spans 14 residues. J lost 8 bases, V lost 5 bases, and 11 bases had no gene match. Per the germline V gene, CDR1 is LNHDA and CDR2 is SQIVND (reference sequence). This chain's CDR3 is CASSPTRQGFGYTF. CDR3 nucleotides: TGTGCCAGTAGTCCTACCAGACAGGGTTTCGGCTACACCTTC.

In DNA form, the CDR3 reads TGTGCCAGCAGCTTAAAAACCCCGGGGTGGGTAGGAAACACCATATATTTT. Translation gives CASSLKTPGWVGNTIYF. This chain links TRBV11-2 with TRBJ1-3; D not certain. CDR3 length: 17 amino acids. V was cut by 2 bases and J by 4 bases, with 18 bases left in between. Per the germline V gene, CDR1 is SGHAT and CDR2 is FQNNGV. Looking up the rest from reference TRBV11-2 and TRBJ1-3 gives the full variable domain: EAGVAQSPRYKIIEKRQSVAFWCNPISGHATLYWYQQILGQGPKLLIQFQNNGVVDDSQLPKDRFSAERLKGVDSTLKIQPAKLEDSAVYLCASSLKTPGWVGNTIYFGEGSWLTVV.

The rearrangement uses TRBV5-1 and TRBJ1-2; D unclear. The CDR3 is 13 residues long. Per germline, CDR1 SGHRS and CDR2 YFSETQ. Trimming took 0 bases from V and 3 from J, leaving 6 bases between them. The CDR3 nucleotides are TGCGCCAGCAGCTTGGATCAGGACTATGGCTACACCTTC. Encoded protein: CASSLDQDYGYTF.

V gene TRBV12-3 or TRBV12-4 combines with J gene TRBJ1-4, with D maybe TRBD1 (6 bases). The V and J ends lost 10 bases and 7 bases respectively, with 16 bases between them. The CDR3 is made up of 13 amino acids. DNA of the CDR3: TGTGCCACCAAGAGGGGGTCTGGTGAAAAACTGTTTTTT. Its translation: CATKRGSGEKLFF.

V is TRBV30 and J is TRBJ2-4; maybe TRBD2 (5 bases). The germline gives CDR1 GTSNPN, CDR2 SVGIG (reference sequence). The CDR3 consists of 11 residues. With 5 bases removed from V and 5 bases from J, the gap between germline ends came to 7 bases. CDR3 protein: CAWSGENIQYF. CDR3 in DNA: TGTGCCTGGTCCGGGGAAAACATTCAGTACTTC.

V usage is TRBV2 and J usage is TRBJ1-1; maybe TRBD1 (5 bases). The V and J ends lost 5 bases and 1 base respectively, with 8 bases between them. The CDR3 length is 13 residues. The V gene's germline CDR1 is SNHLY and CDR2 FYNNEI. CDR3 sequence (DNA): TGTGCCAGCAGTTACGACAGGAACACTGAAGCTTTCTTT. It yields the protein CASSYDRNTEAFF.

This rearrangement joins TRBV3-1 (or the pseudogene TRBV3-2) to TRBJ2-3; 10 bases agree with TRBD2. Losses at the gene ends were 0 bases for V and 1 base for J; bases not matched to a gene: 13. Germline-derived CDR1 and CDR2 are LGHDT and YNNKEL (reference sequence). The CDR3 contains 20 residues. The CDR3 DNA reads TGTGCCAGCAGCCAAGATTTTGTAGCTAGCGGGGGCCACGGCACAGATACGCAGTATTTT. Translating gives CASSQDFVASGGHGTDTQYF.

A single count supports this clone. The junction and the germline gene differ at one end; a read error may be behind it. V gene TRBV29-1 combines with J gene TRBJ1-1; tentatively, D is TRBD1 (6 bases). Germline CDR1 SQVTM, CDR2 ANQGSEA. The length of the CDR3 is 15 residues. The CDR3 DNA follows: TGCAGCGGTGAAGGGGGTCGCGGGGTGAACACTGAAGCTTTCTTT. It encodes CSGEGGRGVNTEAFF.

The chain is built from TRBV7-9 and TRBJ2-1; TRBD2 aligns across 7 bases. V lost 1 base to trimming and J lost 2 bases; unmatched junction nucleotides: 5. The V gene's germline CDR1 is SEHNR and CDR2 FQNEAQ (reference sequence). CDR3 size: 16 residues. The CDR3 loop reads CASSLGLAATYNEQFF. The CDR3 DNA follows: TGTGCCAGCAGCTTAGGCCTAGCGGCTACCTACAATGAGCAGTTCTTC.

The V gene is TRBV7-2, the J gene TRBJ1-6; 12 bases are shared with TRBD1. The germline gives CDR1 SGHTA, CDR2 FQGNSA. This CDR3 has 16 residues. Germline trimming cut 1 base from V and 7 bases from J; bases unmatched to any gene: 2. CDR3 nucleotides: TGTGCCAGCAGCTTAGTGGGGACAGGGGGCAATTCACCCCTCCACTTT. The encoded protein is CASSLVGTGGNSPLHF.

The chain recombines TRBV7-3 with TRBJ2-2, with D perhaps TRBD2 (6 bases). The V gene's germline CDR1 is SGHTA and CDR2 FQGTGA. CDR3 size: 15 residues. Trimming stripped 1 base from V and 1 base from J, with 7 bases between. CDR3: CASSLNGGNTGELFF. The CDR3, as DNA: TGTGCCAGCAGCTTAAACGGGGGGAACACCGGGGAGCTGTTTTTT. Full variable domain (remainder filled in from reference TRBV7-3 and TRBJ2-2): GAGVSQTPSNKVTEKGKYVELRCDPISGHTALYWYRQSLGQGPEFLIYFQGTGAADDSGLPNDRFFAVRPEGSVSTLKIQRTERGDSAVYLCASSLNGGNTGELFFGEGSRLTVL.

In its sample, this clone was seen a few times. The chain is built from TRBV14 and TRBJ1-1; unclear D gene. The CDR3 has 13 amino acids. V was shortened by 1 base and J by 7 bases, with 10 bases between the two germline ends. Germline CDR1 SGHDN, CDR2 FVKESK. The CDR3 spells CASSQVLTGEAFF. The DNA for the CDR3 is TGTGCCAGCAGCCAAGTTTTGACGGGTGAAGCTTTCTTT.

This clone was seen only once. The genes are TRBV19 and TRBJ1-2; maybe TRBD1 (6 bases). The CDR3 runs 15 residues. Trimming took off 3 bases at V and 1 base at J, with 12 bases between the two ends. Per the germline V gene, CDR1 is LNHDA and CDR2 is SQIVND (reference sequence). CDR3 amino acids: CASSISAGDNYGYTF. CDR3 sequence (DNA): TGTGCCAGTAGTATCTCGGCAGGGGATAACTATGGCTACACCTTC.

Comments on this clone: This same CDR3 is encoded by further DNA sequences in the sample. The chain employs TRBV7-9 and TRBJ2-1; tentatively, D is TRBD2 (6 bases). The CDR3 contains 15 residues. V was pared by 5 bases and J by 0 bases, with 11 bases between. Germline CDR1 SEHNR, CDR2 FQNEAQ (reference sequence). Written as DNA, the CDR3 is TGTGCCAGCAGCCCGTCCGGGAGCTCCTACAATGAGCAGTTCTTC. Translated, it gives CASSPSGSSYNEQFF. The variable domain in full, with the rest retrieved from reference TRBV7-9 and TRBJ2-1, is DTGVSQNPRHKITKRGQNVTFRCDPISEHNRLYWYRQTLGQGPEFLTYFQNEAQLEKSRLLSDRFSAERPKGSFSTLEIQRTEQGDSAMYLCASSPSGSSYNEQFFGPGTRLTVL.

The chain links TRBV5-4 to TRBJ1-3, with TRBD1 matching 9 bases. V lost 4 bases to trimming and J lost 0 bases; unmatched junction nucleotides: 5. CDR3 length: 16 amino acids. Germline V gene sequence: CDR1 SGHNT, CDR2 YYREEE (reference sequence). The CDR3 bases are TGTGCCAGCAGCAGACCGGGACAGGGCTCTGGAAACACCATATATTTT. Translated, it gives CASSRPGQGSGNTIYF.

This chain uses TRBV12-3 or TRBV12-4 with TRBJ1-1, with 9 bases aligning to TRBD1. The V gene end was trimmed by 6 bases and the J gene end by 8 bases; junction bases not matched to a gene: 7. The CDR3 is made up of 13 amino acids. In nucleotides, the CDR3 is TGTGCCAGCAGGATCCGGGACAGGGACGAAGCTTTCTTT. Translating it yields CASRIRDRDEAFF.

The chain combines TRBV30 with TRBJ1-1; D is possibly TRBD1 (5 bases). The length of the CDR3 is 14 residues. Germline V gene data show CDR1 as GTSNPN and CDR2 as SVGIG (reference sequence). V gave up 3 bases and J gave up 1 base, with 12 bases separating them. In DNA form, the CDR3 reads TGTGCCTGGAGCGGTGTGACAGCGAACACTGAAGCTTTCTTT. Its protein product is CAWSGVTANTEAFF.

This clone is a singleton in its sample. The V gene is TRBV10-3, the J gene TRBJ1-1; 10 bases are a match to TRBD1. Per germline, CDR1 ENHRY and CDR2 SYGVKD. This CDR3 is 17 amino acids long. The V segment lost 7 bases and the J segment 0 bases; nucleotides outside the gene matches: 11. CDR3: CAITPDRGLAMNTEAFF. For the CDR3, the DNA is TGTGCCATCACCCCCGACAGGGGGCTAGCCATGAACACTGAAGCTTTCTTT.

This sequence joins TRBV11-3 and TRBJ1-1; TRBD1 is a possible D gene (6 bases). This CDR3 spans 14 amino acids. The germline V gene has CDR1 SGHNT and CDR2 YENEEA. The ends were cut back, 4 bases at V and 0 bases at J, with 9 bases in the middle. The CDR3 reads CASSSGQMNTEAFF. CDR3 sequence (DNA): TGTGCCAGCAGCTCAGGACAGATGAACACTGAAGCTTTCTTT.

The chain carries TRBV5-5 and TRBJ2-1, with 9 bases identical to TRBD2. The CDR3 is made up of 18 amino acids. V shed 4 bases and J 1 base; nucleotides not matched to a gene: 12. Per the germline V gene, CDR1 is SGHKS and CDR2 is YYEKEE (reference sequence). The CDR3 nucleotides read TGTGCCAGCAGCCCGTTCCCTAGCGGGGTAATTTCCTACAATGAGCAGTTCTTC. Encoded protein: CASSPFPSGVISYNEQFF.

The rearrangement uses TRBV7-2 and TRBJ1-1; a weak D match, TRBD1 (6 bases). The germline V and J ends were trimmed by 2 bases and 7 bases, with 11 bases remaining between them. Germline values: CDR1 SGHTA, CDR2 FQGNSA. This CDR3 is 13 amino acids long. CDR3 amino acids: CASSLWGHDEAFF. Here the CDR3 DNA reads TGTGCCAGCAGCTTATGGGGACATGATGAAGCTTTCTTT.

In this sample, this clone turned up a few times. The chain couples TRBV13 to TRBJ2-1, with TRBD2 as a possible D gene (6 bases). The CDR3 contains 14 residues. Germline V gene sequence: CDR1 PRHDT, CDR2 FYEKMQ (reference sequence). V was clipped by 5 bases and J by 10 bases, with 18 bases between them. In DNA form, the CDR3 reads TGTGCCAGCAGCCCTAGCGCCTGGGAATGGGAGCAGTTCTTC. Translation gives CASSPSAWEWEQFF.